This TCR beta chain was sequenced for a study of a mutant IDH1 vaccine in newly diagnosed glioma. About the research overall: Previous treatment comprised radiotherapy, temozolomide, or both, mostly both.

The germline V and J ends were trimmed by 5 bases and 6 bases, with 13 bases remaining between them. Germline V gives CDR1 LNHDA, CDR2 SQIVND (reference sequence). CDR3 length: 13 residues. Concerning this clone: Its specificity is unknown.

Assay used: immunoSEQ multiplex PCR; TCRdb lists only in-frame clones, some missing. The data contain 55,000 to 65,000 clones, 80% to 85% of them singletons. Overall study results and limits: Pseudoprogression appeared independent of alterations in top peripheral clonotypes.

Time point in this sample: week 35, safety follow-up. Topical imiquimod was applied with each vaccine dose, which held 300 ug of mutant IDH1 20-mer peptide. Vaccinations, eight in total, occurred in weeks 1, 3, 5, 7, 11, 15, 19, 23. Donors harbored newly found WHO grade 3 or 4 IDH1-mutant, ATRX-lost astrocytomas. Sequenced here: PBMCs, sampled from a glioma patient whose treatment included an IDH1 peptide vaccine. The TCR was taken from a man aged 25 to 40 with glioma. The V and J genes are TRBV19 and TRBJ1-2, with D maybe TRBD1 (5 bases). The CDR3 DNA follows: TGTGCCAGTAGTCCCCGGGGCGTCGATGGCTACACCTTC. Amino acids: CASSPRGVDGYTF.